This T cell receptor beta chain was captured by sequencing in a study of radiation and T cells in renal cell carcinoma. Study-wide results and limits: Top tumor clonotypes rose in blood 2 weeks post-radiation, then contracted.

Remarks on this clone: Its antigen remains unidentified.

Time point described: blood 4 weeks post-SBRT, at nephrectomy. Sample treatment: 15 Gy SBRT to primary tumor, nephrectomy 4 weeks later. Nephrectomy followed 15 Gy stereotactic body radiation by 4 weeks. Blood was sampled at baseline, 2 weeks and 4 weeks after SBRT. The patient's renal cell carcinoma had clear cell pathology. Assay used: immunoSEQ multiplex PCR; TCRdb lists only in-frame clones, some missing. Here the sample spans fewer than 45,000 clones, roughly four fifths being singletons. This receptor was identified in an older woman with renal cell carcinoma. This material consisted of blood, taken from a patient whose treatment included radiotherapy and nephrectomy.

CDR3 region: CASSLEIRGYGYTF. The CDR3 DNA follows: TGTGCCAGCAGCTTAGAAATTCGGGGCTACGGCTACACCTTC. The V gene is TRBV11-3, the J gene TRBJ1-2; D is possibly TRBD1 (5 bases). V lost 0 bases, J lost 8 bases, and 13 bases lay in between. Germline CDR1 reads SGHNT; CDR2 reads YENEEA. This CDR3 is built from 14 residues.